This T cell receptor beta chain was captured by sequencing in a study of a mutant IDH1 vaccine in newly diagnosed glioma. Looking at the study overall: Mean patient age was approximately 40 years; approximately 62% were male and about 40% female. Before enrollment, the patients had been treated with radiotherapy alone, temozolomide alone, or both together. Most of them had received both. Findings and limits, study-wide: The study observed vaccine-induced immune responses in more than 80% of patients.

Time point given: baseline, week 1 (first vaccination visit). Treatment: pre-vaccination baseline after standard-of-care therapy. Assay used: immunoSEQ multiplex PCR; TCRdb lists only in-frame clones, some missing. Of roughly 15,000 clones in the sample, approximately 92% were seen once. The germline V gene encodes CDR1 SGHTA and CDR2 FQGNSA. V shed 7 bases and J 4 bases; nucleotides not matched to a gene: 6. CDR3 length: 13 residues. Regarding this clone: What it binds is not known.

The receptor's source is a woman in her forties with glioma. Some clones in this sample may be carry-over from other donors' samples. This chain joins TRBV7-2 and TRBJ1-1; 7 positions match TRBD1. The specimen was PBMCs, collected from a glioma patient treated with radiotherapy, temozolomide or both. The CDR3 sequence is CASTLTGSTEAFF. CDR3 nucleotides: TGTGCCAGCACATTGACAGGGAGCACTGAAGCTTTCTTT.